This T cell receptor beta chain is from a study of identical twins. Study findings and constraints: Insertions were fewer in abundant cord blood beta clonotypes, whereas memory repertoires showed none of this pattern. Zero-insertion analyses could be partly confounded by invariant MAIT and iNKT cells. Twin sharing of out-of-frame TCR alpha was underestimated by models in monozygotic pairs.

The germline V gene encodes CDR1 LNHNV and CDR2 YYDKDF (reference sequence). Trimming pared 0 bases from V and 8 bases from J, leaving 15 bases between. This CDR3 spans 15 amino acids. A universal primer site was incorporated via template switching, and the cDNA contained unique molecular identifiers. TCRdb reanalysed the 5' RACE reads using MiXCR and keeps one entry per CDR3 protein. The sample consists of roughly 280,000 distinct CDR3 sequences, 9.5% of them appearing once. This clonotype was picked up a small number of times. The antigen remains undetermined. Another study also made use of these data, one on yellow fever vaccine responses in identical twins.

The chain links TRBV15 to TRBJ2-3; D is possibly TRBD2 (6 bases). The sequencing input was CD8+ T cells sorted from blood. This TCR derives from a woman between 18 and 29 years old in good health. CDR3 nucleotide sequence: TGTGCCACCAGCAGAGATGACGCGGGATTAGGTACGCAGTATTTT. Amino acids: CATSRDDAGLGTQYF.